This T cell receptor (beta chain) derives from a study of blood T cell repertoires in COVID-19. Per the study methods: Reference gene primer amplification gave nucleated cell count estimates. Sequencing used immunoSEQ multiplex PCR; TCRdb keeps in-frame clones, though not all of them. V, J and clone size are those of that table, while D and trimming were read from the DNA. This table holds under 300,000 clones, 75% to 90% found once. The specimen sequenced was peripheral blood. This clonotype originated in a middle-aged man with acute or convalescent COVID-19.

In nucleotides, the CDR3 is TGTGCCAGCAGTTACAAGGGACAGGGCGAAGGGGGCCAGTTCTTC. This gives the protein CASSYKGQGEGGQFF. This sequence joins TRBV6-5 and TRBJ2-1, with 9 bases matching TRBD1. This CDR3 contains 15 residues. Germline V CDR1 and CDR2: MNHEY, SVGAGI. Losses at the gene ends were 2 bases for V and 13 bases for J; bases not matched to a gene: 12.